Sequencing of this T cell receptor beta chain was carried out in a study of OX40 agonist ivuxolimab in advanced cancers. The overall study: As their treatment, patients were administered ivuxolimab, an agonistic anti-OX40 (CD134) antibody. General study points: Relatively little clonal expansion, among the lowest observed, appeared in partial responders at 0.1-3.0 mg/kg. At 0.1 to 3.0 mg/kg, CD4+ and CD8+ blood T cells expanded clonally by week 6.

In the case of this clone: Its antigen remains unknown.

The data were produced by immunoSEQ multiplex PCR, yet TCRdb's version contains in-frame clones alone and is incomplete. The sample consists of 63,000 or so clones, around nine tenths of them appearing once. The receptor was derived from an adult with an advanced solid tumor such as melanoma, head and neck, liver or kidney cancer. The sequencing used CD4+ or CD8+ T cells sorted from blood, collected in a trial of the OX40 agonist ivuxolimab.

CDR3 bases: TGTGCCAGCATCAAGAGGGCAGGGGTGTTTGACGAGCAGTACTTC. It specifies CASIKRAGVFDEQYF. This rearrangement joins TRBV11-2 to TRBJ2-7, with a weak D call TRBD1 (6 bases). The germline gives CDR1 SGHAT, CDR2 FQNNGV. Trimming pared 7 bases from V and 5 bases from J, leaving 21 bases between. This CDR3 is built from 15 residues.